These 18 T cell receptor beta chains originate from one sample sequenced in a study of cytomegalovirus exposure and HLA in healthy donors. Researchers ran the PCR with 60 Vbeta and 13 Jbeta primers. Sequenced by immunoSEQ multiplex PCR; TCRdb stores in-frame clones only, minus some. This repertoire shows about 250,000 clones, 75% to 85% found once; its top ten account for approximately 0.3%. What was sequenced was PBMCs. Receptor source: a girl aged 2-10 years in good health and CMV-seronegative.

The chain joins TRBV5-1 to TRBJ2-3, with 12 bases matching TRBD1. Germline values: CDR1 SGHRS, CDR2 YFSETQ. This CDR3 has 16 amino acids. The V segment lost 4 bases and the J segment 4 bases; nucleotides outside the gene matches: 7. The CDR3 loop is CASSGGGTGGADTQYF. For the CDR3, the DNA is TGCGCCAGCAGCGGAGGGGGGACAGGGGGCGCAGATACGCAGTATTTT.

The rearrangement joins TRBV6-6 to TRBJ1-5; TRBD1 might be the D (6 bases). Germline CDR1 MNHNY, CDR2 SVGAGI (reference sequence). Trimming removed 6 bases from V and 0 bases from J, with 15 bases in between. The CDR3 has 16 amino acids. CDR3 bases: TGTGCCAGCAGGAGGGGAACAGGGAATAGCAATCAGCCCCAGCATTTT. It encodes CASRRGTGNSNQPQHF.

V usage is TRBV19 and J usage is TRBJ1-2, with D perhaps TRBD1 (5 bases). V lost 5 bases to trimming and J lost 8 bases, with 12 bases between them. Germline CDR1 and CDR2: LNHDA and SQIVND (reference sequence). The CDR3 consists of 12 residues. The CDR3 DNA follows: TGTGCCAGTAGTTTTCAGGGTTCGGGCTACACCTTC. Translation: CASSFQGSGYTF.

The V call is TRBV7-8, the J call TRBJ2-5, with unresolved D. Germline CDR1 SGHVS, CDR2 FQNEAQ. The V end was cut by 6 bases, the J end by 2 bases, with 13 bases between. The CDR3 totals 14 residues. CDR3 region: CASRQDWVQETQYF. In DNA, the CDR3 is TGTGCCAGCAGGCAAGACTGGGTTCAAGAGACCCAGTACTTC.

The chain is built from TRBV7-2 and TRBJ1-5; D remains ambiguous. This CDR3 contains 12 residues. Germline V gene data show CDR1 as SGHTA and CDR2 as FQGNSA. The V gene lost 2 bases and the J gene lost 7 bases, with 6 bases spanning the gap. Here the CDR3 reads CASSLLLQPQHF. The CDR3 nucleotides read TGTGCCAGCAGCTTACTCCTCCAGCCCCAGCATTTT.

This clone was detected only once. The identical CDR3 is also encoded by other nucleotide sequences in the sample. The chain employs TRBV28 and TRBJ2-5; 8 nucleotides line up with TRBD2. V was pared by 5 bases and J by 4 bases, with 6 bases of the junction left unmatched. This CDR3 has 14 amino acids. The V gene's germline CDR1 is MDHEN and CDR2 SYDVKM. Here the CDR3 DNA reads TGTGCCAGCAGTCATGCGGGACTAGTAGAGACCCAGTACTTC. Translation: CASSHAGLVETQYF.

The CDR3 reads CASSRDSFMNTEAFF. Written as DNA, the CDR3 is TGTGCCAGCAGTCGGGACAGTTTCATGAACACTGAAGCTTTCTTT. The chain recombines TRBV2 with TRBJ1-1; 7 bases are a match to TRBD1. Germline values: CDR1 SNHLY, CDR2 FYNNEI. Trimming took 5 bases from V and 0 from J; bases not matched to a gene: 6. The CDR3 totals 15 residues.

The DNA of the CDR3 is TGTGCCAGCAGCTTAGTCCTAGCGGGGATTTACAATGAGCAGTTCTTC. It translates to CASSLVLAGIYNEQFF. The J gene is TRBJ2-1, the V gene TRBV7-2, with 9 bases matching TRBD2. V gave up 1 base and J gave up 4 bases; unmatched junction bases: 5. Germline V lookup: CDR1 SGHTA, CDR2 FQGNSA. This CDR3 has 16 amino acids.

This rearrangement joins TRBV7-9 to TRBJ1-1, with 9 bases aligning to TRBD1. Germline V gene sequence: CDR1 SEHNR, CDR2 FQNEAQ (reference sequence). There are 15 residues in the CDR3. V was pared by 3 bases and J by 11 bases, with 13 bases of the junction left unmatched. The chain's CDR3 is CASSLGDRATFSAFF. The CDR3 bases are TGTGCCAGCAGCTTGGGGGACAGGGCTACTTTTTCGGCTTTCTTT.

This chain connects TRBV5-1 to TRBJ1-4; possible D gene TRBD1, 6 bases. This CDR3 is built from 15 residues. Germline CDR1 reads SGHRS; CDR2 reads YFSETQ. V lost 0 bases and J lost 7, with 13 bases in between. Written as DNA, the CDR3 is TGCGCCAGCAGCTTGGAGGGGGGGCCCGCTGAAAAACTGTTTTTT. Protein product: CASSLEGGPAEKLFF.

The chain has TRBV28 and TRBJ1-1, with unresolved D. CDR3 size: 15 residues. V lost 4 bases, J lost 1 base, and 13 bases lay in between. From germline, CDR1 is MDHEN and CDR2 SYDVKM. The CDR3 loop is CASSSIVAGNTEAFF. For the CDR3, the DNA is TGTGCCAGCAGTTCGATTGTGGCGGGGAACACTGAAGCTTTCTTT.

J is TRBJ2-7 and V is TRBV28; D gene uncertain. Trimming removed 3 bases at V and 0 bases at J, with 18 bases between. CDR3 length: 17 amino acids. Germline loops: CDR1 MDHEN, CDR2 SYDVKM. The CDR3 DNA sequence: TGTGCCAGCAGTTTCGGCCTTGAGGCTAAGAGCTCCTACGAGCAGTACTTC. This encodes CASSFGLEAKSSYEQYF.

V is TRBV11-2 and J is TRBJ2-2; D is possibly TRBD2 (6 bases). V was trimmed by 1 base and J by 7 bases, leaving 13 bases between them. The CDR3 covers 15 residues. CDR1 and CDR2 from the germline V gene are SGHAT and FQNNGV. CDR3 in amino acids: CASSLAGARVGELFF. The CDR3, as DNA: TGTGCCAGCAGCTTAGCGGGAGCTCGTGTCGGGGAGCTGTTTTTT.

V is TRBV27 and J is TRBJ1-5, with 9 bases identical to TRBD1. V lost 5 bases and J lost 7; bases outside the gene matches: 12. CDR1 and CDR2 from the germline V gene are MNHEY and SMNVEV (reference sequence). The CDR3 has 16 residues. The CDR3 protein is CASSPGWTGVGQPQHF. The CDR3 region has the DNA TGTGCCAGCAGTCCCGGTTGGACAGGGGTTGGGCAGCCCCAGCATTTT.

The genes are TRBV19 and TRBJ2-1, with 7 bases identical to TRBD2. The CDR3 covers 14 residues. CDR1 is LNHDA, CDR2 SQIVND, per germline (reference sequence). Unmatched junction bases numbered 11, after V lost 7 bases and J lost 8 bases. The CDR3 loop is CASTRDYPPDEQFF. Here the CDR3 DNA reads TGTGCCAGTACTCGGGACTACCCCCCGGATGAGCAGTTCTTC.

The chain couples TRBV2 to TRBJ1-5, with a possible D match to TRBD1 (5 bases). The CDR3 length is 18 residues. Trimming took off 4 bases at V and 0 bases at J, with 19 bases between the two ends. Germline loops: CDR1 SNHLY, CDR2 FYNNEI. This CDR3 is CASSVLGGSLYSNQPQHF. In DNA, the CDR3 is TGTGCCAGCAGTGTTCTTGGGGGGAGCCTTTATAGCAATCAGCCCCAGCATTTT.

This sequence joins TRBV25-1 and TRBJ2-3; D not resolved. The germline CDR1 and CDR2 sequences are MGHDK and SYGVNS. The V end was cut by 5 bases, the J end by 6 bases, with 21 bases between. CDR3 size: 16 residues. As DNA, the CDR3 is TGTGCCAGCAGTTCAAACAAAAACCGGGTTCCGGATACGCAGTATTTT. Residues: CASSSNKNRVPDTQYF.

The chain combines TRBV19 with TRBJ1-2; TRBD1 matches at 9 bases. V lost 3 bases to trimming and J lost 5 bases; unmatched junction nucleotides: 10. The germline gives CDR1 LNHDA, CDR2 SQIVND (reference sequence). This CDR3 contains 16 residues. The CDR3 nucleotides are TGTGCCAGTAGTATCCTACCGGGACAGGGAAGGTATGGCTACACCTTC. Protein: CASSILPGQGRYGYTF.